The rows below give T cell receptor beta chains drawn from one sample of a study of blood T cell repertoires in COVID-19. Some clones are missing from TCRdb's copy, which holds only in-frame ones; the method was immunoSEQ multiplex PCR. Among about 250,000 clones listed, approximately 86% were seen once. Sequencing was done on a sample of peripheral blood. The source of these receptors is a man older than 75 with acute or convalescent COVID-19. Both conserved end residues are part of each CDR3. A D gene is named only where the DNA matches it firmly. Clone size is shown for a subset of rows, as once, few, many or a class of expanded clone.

CASSERAGGTDTQYF,TGTGCCAGCAGTGAAAGGGCGGGAGGTACAGATACGCAGTATTTT,-,TRBD2,TRBV2,TRBJ2-3
CASSSTDGYTF,TGTGCCAGCAGCTCGACTGATGGCTACACCTTC,-,-,TRBV7-9,TRBJ1-2
CAILSGSSYEQYF,TGTGCCATCCTGAGCGGGAGCTCCTACGAGCAGTACTTC,-,TRBD2,TRBV28,TRBJ2-7
CASSEYGGRTDTQYF,TGTGCCAGCAGTGAATATGGGGGGAGGACAGATACGCAGTATTTT,-,-,TRBV6-1,TRBJ2-3
CASSQRTGGNTEAFF,TGTGCCAGCAGCCAAAGGACAGGAGGGAACACTGAAGCTTTCTTT,-,TRBD1,TRBV14,TRBJ1-1
CASSSIRGRSTDTQYF,TGTGCCAGCAGTTCAATCAGGGGGCGCAGCACAGATACGCAGTATTTT,-,TRBD1,TRBV28,TRBJ2-3
CASNRQGANYGYTF,TGTGCCAGCAATCGACAGGGGGCAAACTATGGCTACACCTTC,-,TRBD1,TRBV6-6,TRBJ1-2
CASSLTSGGSADTQYF,TGTGCCAGCAGCTTGACCAGCGGGGGGAGCGCAGATACGCAGTATTTT,-,TRBD2,TRBV5-4,TRBJ2-3
CASSPSGALSDTQYF,TGTGCCAGCTCACCATCAGGGGCGCTCTCAGATACGCAGTATTTT,-,-,TRBV18,TRBJ2-3
CASSLTSAQETQYF,TGTGCCAGCAGTTTGACTAGCGCCCAAGAGACCCAGTACTTC,few,TRBD2,TRBV7-9,TRBJ2-5
CASSLDRGNNEQFF,TGTGCCAGCAGCTTGGACAGGGGTAACAATGAGCAGTTCTTC,-,TRBD1,TRBV7-3,TRBJ2-1
CASSYRDPTNYGYTF,TGTGCCAGCAGTTACCGGGATCCCACTAACTATGGCTACACCTTC,-,-,TRBV6-2/TRBV6-3,TRBJ1-2
CASSSSTTQPQHF,TGTGCCAGCAGCTCTTCGACAACGCAGCCCCAGCATTTT,-,-,TRBV7-6,TRBJ1-5
CSIGLASYNEQFF,TGCAGCATAGGACTAGCGTCGTACAATGAGCAGTTCTTC,-,TRBD2,TRBV29-1,TRBJ2-1
CASSTIQGASYGYTF,TGCGCCAGCAGTACCATACAGGGGGCCAGCTATGGCTACACCTTC,-,TRBD1,TRBV5-1,TRBJ1-2
CASSFTGGSGELFF,TGTGCCAGCAGCTTCACGGGGGGATCCGGGGAGCTGTTTTTT,-,TRBD2,TRBV11-3,TRBJ2-2
CASTTGTVGETQYF,TGTGCCAGCACAACCGGGACAGTGGGGGAGACCCAGTACTTC,-,TRBD1,TRBV9,TRBJ2-5
CASSLDFWSSGNTIYF,TGTGCCAGCAGCTTAGATTTTTGGAGCTCTGGAAACACCATATATTTT,few,-,TRBV7-9,TRBJ1-3
CASSFSPSSYAQYF,TGTGCCAGCAGCTTTTCCCCTAGCTCCTACGCGCAGTACTTC,-,-,TRBV11-2,TRBJ2-7
CASSAYRQGVTEAFF,TGTGCCAGCAGCGCCTACCGACAGGGAGTAACTGAAGCTTTCTTT,-,TRBD1,TRBV7-2,TRBJ1-1
CASRGEIGGAFF,TGTGCCAGTAGGGGGGAAATAGGGGGAGCTTTCTTT,-,-,TRBV19,TRBJ1-1
CASSRRQGENEKLFF,TGTGCCAGCAGCAGGCGACAGGGCGAGAATGAAAAACTGTTTTTT,-,TRBD1,TRBV7-2,TRBJ1-4